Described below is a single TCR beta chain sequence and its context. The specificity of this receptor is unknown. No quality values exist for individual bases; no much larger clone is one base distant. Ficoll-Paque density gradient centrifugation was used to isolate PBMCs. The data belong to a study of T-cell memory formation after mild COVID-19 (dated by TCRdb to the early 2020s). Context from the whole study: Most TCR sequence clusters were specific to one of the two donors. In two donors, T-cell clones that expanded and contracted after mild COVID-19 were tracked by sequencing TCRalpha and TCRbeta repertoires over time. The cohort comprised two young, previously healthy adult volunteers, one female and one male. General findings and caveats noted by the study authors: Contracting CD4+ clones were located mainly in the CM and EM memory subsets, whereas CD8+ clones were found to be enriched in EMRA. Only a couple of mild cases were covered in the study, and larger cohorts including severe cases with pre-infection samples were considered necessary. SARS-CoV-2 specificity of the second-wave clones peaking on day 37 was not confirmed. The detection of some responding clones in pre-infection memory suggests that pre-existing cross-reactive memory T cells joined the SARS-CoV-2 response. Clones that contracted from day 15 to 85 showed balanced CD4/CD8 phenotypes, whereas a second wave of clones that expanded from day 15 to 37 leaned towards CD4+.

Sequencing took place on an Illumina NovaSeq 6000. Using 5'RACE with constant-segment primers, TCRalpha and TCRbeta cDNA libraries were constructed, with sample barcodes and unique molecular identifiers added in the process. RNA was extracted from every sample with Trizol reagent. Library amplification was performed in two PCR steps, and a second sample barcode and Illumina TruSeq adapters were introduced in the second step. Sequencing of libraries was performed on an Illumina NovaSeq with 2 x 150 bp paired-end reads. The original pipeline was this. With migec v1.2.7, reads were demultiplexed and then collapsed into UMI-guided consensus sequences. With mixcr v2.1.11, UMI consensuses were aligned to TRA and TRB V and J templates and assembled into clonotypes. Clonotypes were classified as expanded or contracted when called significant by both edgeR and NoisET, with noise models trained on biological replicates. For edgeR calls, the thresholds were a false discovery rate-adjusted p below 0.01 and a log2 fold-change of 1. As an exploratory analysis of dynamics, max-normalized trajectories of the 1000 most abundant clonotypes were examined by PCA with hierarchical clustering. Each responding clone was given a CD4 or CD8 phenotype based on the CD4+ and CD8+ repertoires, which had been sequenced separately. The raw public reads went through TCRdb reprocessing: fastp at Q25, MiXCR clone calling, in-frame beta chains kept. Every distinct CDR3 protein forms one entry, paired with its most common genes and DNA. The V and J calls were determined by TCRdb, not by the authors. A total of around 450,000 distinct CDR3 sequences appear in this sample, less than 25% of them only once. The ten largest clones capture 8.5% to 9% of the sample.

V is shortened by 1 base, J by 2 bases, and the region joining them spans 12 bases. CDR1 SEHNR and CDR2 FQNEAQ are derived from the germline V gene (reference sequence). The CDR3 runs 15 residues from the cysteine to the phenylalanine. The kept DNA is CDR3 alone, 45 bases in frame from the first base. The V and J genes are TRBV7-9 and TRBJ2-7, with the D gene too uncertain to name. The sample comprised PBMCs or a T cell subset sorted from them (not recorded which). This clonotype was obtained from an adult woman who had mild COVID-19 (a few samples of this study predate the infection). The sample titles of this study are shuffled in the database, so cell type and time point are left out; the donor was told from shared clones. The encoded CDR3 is CASSLEVSRTYEQYF. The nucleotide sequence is TGTGCCAGCAGCTTAGAGGTGTCCAGGACCTACGAGCAGTACTTC.